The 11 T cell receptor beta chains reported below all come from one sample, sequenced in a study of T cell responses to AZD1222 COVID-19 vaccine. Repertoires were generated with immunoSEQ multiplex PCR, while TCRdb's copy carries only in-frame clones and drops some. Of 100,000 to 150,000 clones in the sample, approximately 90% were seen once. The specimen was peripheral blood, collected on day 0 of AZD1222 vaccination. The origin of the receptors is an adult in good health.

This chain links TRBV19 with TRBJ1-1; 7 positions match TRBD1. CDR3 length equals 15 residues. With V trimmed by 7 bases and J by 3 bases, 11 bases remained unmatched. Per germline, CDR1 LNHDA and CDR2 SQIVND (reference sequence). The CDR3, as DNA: TGTGCCAGTACCGGATGGACAGGCGGGGACACTGAAGCTTTCTTT. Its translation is CASTGWTGGDTEAFF.

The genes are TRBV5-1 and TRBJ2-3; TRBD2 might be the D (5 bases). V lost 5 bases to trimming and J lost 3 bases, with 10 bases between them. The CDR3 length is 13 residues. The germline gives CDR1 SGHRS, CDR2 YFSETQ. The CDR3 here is CASSSPGTDTQYF. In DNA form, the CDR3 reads TGCGCCAGCAGTAGCCCGGGGACAGATACGCAGTATTTT.

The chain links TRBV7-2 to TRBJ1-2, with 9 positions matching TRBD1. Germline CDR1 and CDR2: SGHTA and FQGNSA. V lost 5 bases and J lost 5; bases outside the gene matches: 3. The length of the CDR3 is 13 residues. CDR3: CASSLGTGYGYTF. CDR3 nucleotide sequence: TGTGCCAGCAGCCTGGGGACAGGGTATGGCTACACCTTC.

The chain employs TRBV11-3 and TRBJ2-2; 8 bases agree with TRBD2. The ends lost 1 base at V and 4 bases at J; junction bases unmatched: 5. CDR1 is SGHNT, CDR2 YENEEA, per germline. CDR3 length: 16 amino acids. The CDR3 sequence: CASSLGLASTTGELFF. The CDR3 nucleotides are TGTGCCAGCAGCTTAGGACTAGCGTCAACCACCGGGGAGCTGTTTTTT.

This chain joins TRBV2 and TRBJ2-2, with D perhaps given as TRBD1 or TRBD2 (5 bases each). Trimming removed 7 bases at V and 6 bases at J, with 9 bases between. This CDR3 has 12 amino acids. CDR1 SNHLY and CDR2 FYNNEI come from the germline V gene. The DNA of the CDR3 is TGTGCCAGCACCCGGGACCCCGGGGAGCTGTTTTTT. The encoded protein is CASTRDPGELFF.

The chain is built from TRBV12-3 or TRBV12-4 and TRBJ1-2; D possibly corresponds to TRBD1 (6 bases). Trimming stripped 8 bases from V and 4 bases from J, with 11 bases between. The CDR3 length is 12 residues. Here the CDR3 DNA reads TGTGCCAGCCACAGGGTTGGCTATGGCTACACCTTC. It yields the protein CASHRVGYGYTF.

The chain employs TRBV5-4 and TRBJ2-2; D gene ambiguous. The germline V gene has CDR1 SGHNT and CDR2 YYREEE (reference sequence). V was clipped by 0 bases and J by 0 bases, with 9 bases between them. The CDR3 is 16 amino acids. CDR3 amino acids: CASSLVSASNTGELFF. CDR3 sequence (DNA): TGTGCCAGCAGCTTGGTCTCGGCCTCGAACACCGGGGAGCTGTTTTTT. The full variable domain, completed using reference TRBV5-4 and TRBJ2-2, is ETGVTQSPTHLIKTRGQQVTLRCSSQSGHNTVSWYQQALGQGPQFIFQYYREEENGRGNFPPRFSGLQFPNYSSELNVNALELDDSALYLCASSLVSASNTGELFFGEGSRLTVL.

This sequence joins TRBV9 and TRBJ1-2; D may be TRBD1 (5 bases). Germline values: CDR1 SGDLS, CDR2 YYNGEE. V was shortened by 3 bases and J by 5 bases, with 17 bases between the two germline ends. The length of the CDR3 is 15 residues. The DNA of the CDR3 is TGTGCCAGCAGCGCAGGTTTAAGGGGTTGGTATGGCTACACCTTC. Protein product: CASSAGLRGWYGYTF.

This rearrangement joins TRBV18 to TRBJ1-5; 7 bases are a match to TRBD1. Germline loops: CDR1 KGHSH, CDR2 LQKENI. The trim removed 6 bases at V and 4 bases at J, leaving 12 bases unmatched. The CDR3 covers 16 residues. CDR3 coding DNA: TGTGCCAGCTCGCAAAGGGGGCAGGGGGGAAATCAGCCCCAGCATTTT. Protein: CASSQRGQGGNQPQHF.

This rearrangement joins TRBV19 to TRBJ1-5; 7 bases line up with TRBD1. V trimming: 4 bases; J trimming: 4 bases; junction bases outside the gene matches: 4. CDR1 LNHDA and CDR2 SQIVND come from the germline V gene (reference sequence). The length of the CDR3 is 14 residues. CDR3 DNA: TGTGCCAGTAGTAGTCGACAGGGAAATCAGCCCCAGCATTTT. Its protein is CASSSRQGNQPQHF.

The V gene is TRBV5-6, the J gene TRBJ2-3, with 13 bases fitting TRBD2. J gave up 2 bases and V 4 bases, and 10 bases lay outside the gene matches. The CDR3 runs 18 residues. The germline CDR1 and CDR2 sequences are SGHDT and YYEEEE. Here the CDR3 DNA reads TGTGCCAGCAGCCCGGGGACTAGCGGGACCGAGTTCACAGATACGCAGTATTTT. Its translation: CASSPGTSGTEFTDTQYF.